The entry that follows covers one T cell receptor beta chain sequence. Antigen: not known. The sample is drawn from a study of metastatic and nonmetastatic thyroid tumors. Study summary: The authors compared repertoires across blood and tumor or nodule tissue from malignant and benign thyroid patients.

Trimming shortened V by 1 base and J by 6 bases, and 17 bases separated the two germline ends. CDR3 length: 17 residues. From germline, CDR1 is KGHDR and CDR2 SFDVKD. Study results and limitations: Significantly higher TCR beta diversity was reportedly seen in malignant thyroid tumors than benign nodules, in blood and tumor.

Until they underwent thyroid surgery, no patient had received any treatment. Original analysis: Clinicopathological groups supplied CDR3 differences that were used to build a distant-metastasis classifier for papillary thyroid cancer. TCRdb re-called the PCR reads through MiXCR. The V and J calls were not made by the authors but by TCRdb's processing. The sample includes some 20,000 clones, 12% of them seen just once. The source material was blood. V usage is TRBV24-1 and J usage is TRBJ2-2, with D possibly being TRBD1 or TRBD2 (5 bases each). This receptor was taken from a male donor with papillary thyroid cancer or a benign thyroid nodule (not recorded which). Some clones in this sample may be carry-over from other donors' samples. CDR3 residues: CATSDFGRAIGAGELFF. The DNA of the CDR3 is TGTGCCACCAGTGATTTCGGCAGGGCGATCGGGGCCGGGGAGCTGTTTTTT.